What follows are 19 T cell receptor beta chains derived from one specimen sequenced in a study of cytomegalovirus exposure and HLA in healthy donors. Amplification used 60 Vbeta primers and 13 Jbeta primers. Assay: immunoSEQ multiplex PCR; the TCRdb copy retains only in-frame clones and omits some. Here the sample spans about 110,000 clones, about two thirds being singletons. Sequencing was done on a sample of PBMCs. The receptors here all came from a woman aged 40 to 49 in good health and CMV-seropositive.

CDR3 region: CAIRGTDNYGYTF. The CDR3 DNA sequence: TGTGCCATCAGAGGGACAGATAACTATGGCTACACCTTC. The chain combines TRBV10-3 with TRBJ1-2; 7 positions match TRBD1. The germline V gene has CDR1 ENHRY and CDR2 SYGVKD. The CDR3 has 13 residues. The V and J ends lost 6 bases and 1 base, in that order; junction bases with no gene match: 2.

The chain uses TRBV7-9 and TRBJ1-4, with TRBD1 identical over 9 bases. Trimming took 6 bases from V and 16 from J; bases not matched to a gene: 9. The CDR3 is 12 amino acids. The germline V gene encodes CDR1 SEHNR and CDR2 FQNEAQ (reference sequence). CDR3: CASRFDRGGAFF. CDR3 coding DNA: TGTGCCAGCAGGTTCGACAGGGGGGGTGCGTTTTTT.

This clone has a single count. The DNA of the CDR3 is TGTGCCAGCAGTGAATTTTTGGGGGCGGGCGAACTGTTTTTT. This sequence encodes CASSEFLGAGELFF. The rearrangement joins TRBV2 to TRBJ1-4; maybe TRBD1 (6 bases). CDR1 and CDR2 (germline): SNHLY, FYNNEI. Trimming took 2 bases from V and 12 from J, leaving 16 bases between them. The CDR3 spans 14 residues.

The V and J genes are TRBV4-3 and TRBJ1-1, with D possibly TRBD1 on 6 matching bases. The germline gives CDR1 LGHNA, CDR2 YSLEER. The CDR3 consists of 14 residues. V lost 4 bases to trimming and J lost 0 bases, with 9 bases between them. For the CDR3, the DNA is TGCGCCAGCAGCCCGGGGACACTGAACACTGAAGCTTTCTTT. Amino acid sequence: CASSPGTLNTEAFF.

This clone showed up just once. The chain employs TRBV2 and TRBJ1-2; a weak D match, TRBD1 (6 bases). V was trimmed by 7 bases and J by 0 bases, leaving 18 bases between them. The CDR3 covers 16 residues. Germline assignment: CDR1 SNHLY and CDR2 FYNNEI. The chain's CDR3 is CASTTLGTRSNYGYTF. As DNA, the CDR3 is TGTGCCAGCACCACATTAGGGACAAGATCTAACTATGGCTACACCTTC.

This clone was detected only once. CDR3 sequence (DNA): TGTGCCAGTAGTATACTCGGGACAGAAGCCTACGAGCAGTACTTC. It codes for CASSILGTEAYEQYF. The V call is TRBV19, the J call TRBJ2-7, with 7 bases lining up with TRBD1. V lost 2 bases and J lost 2; bases outside the gene matches: 6. The CDR3 sequence is 15 residues long. Germline CDR1 reads LNHDA; CDR2 reads SQIVND (reference sequence).

The V and J genes are TRBV6-5 and TRBJ1-1; 7 nucleotides match TRBD1. This CDR3 is built from 14 residues. Germline lookup yields CDR1 MNHEY and CDR2 SVGAGI. With V trimmed by 8 bases and J by 0 bases, 6 bases remained unmatched. DNA for the CDR3: TGTGCCAGCGGAGGGACAGAGATGAACACTGAAGCTTTCTTT. Amino acids: CASGGTEMNTEAFF.

The chain joins TRBV18 to TRBJ2-1; 8 nucleotides line up with TRBD1. Unmatched junction bases numbered 7, after V lost 5 bases and J lost 4 bases. The length of the CDR3 is 15 residues. CDR1 and CDR2 (germline): KGHSH, LQKENI. The CDR3 nucleotides read TGTGCCAGCTCAACGACAGGGGCCCCATACAATGAGCAGTTCTTC. Translation gives CASSTTGAPYNEQFF.

This sequence joins TRBV2 and TRBJ2-7, with TRBD1 identical over 12 bases. V lost 8 bases, J lost 3 bases, and 5 bases stayed unmatched. Germline loops: CDR1 SNHLY, CDR2 FYNNEI. This CDR3 is 14 amino acids long. The CDR3: CASGWDRGRYEQYF. CDR3 DNA: TGTGCCAGCGGTTGGGACAGGGGGCGCTACGAGCAGTACTTC.

This clone was picked up one time. V gene TRBV2 combines with J gene TRBJ2-5; D is perhaps TRBD2 (6 bases). The CDR3 sequence is 14 residues long. Germline values: CDR1 SNHLY, CDR2 FYNNEI. The ends were cut back, 11 bases at V and 7 bases at J, with 23 bases in the middle. In nucleotides, the CDR3 is TGTGCCGGAGGAGGTTCGACAGCGGAGGGGACCCAGTACTTC. It translates to CAGGGSTAEGTQYF.

V gene TRBV10-3 combines with J gene TRBJ1-2, with unresolved D. The V gene's germline CDR1 is ENHRY and CDR2 SYGVKD. V was shortened by 0 bases and J by 3 bases, with 5 bases between the two germline ends. This CDR3 is built from 13 residues. The CDR3 DNA sequence: TGTGCCATCAGTGAGTCCCAGGACTATGGCTACACCTTC. Amino acid sequence: CAISESQDYGYTF.

The rearrangement joins TRBV9 to TRBJ1-3; 8 positions match TRBD1. Germline CDR1 SGDLS, CDR2 YYNGEE. V shed 4 bases and J 3 bases; nucleotides not matched to a gene: 15. The CDR3 sequence is 18 residues long. This chain's CDR3 is CASSTTSTGGTNGNTIYF. The CDR3 DNA sequence: TGTGCCAGCAGCACCACATCCACAGGGGGTACTAATGGAAACACCATATATTTT.

V and J are TRBV6-6 and TRBJ1-2; D not certain. The CDR3 sequence is 12 residues long. Looked up from germline, CDR1 is MNHNY and CDR2 is SVGAGI (reference sequence). V was pared by 0 bases and J by 8 bases, with 7 bases between. The CDR3 loop reads CASSYSTRGYTF. CDR3 sequence (DNA): TGTGCCAGCAGTTACTCCACCCGGGGCTACACCTTC.

This chain connects TRBV19 to TRBJ1-3, with D perhaps TRBD1 (6 bases). CDR3 length: 14 amino acids. Per the germline V gene, CDR1 is LNHDA and CDR2 is SQIVND (reference sequence). V lost 3 bases, J lost 5 bases, and 11 bases lay in between. CDR3 sequence: CASSMGRGRNTIYF. As DNA, the CDR3 is TGTGCCAGTAGTATGGGCAGGGGCCGAAACACCATATATTTT.

DNA for the CDR3: TGTGCCAGCAGCTTGAATCGACTAGCGGGGGGGAATGAGCAGTTCTTC. Encoded protein: CASSLNRLAGGNEQFF. The rearrangement joins TRBV5-4 to TRBJ2-1; 14 bases fit TRBD2. The CDR3 is 16 amino acids. Germline lookup yields CDR1 SGHNT and CDR2 YYREEE (reference sequence). Germline trimming cut 1 base from V and 7 bases from J; bases unmatched to any gene: 4.

In its sample, this clone was seen a few times. The V call is TRBV20-1, the J call TRBJ1-1, with 9 bases fitting TRBD1. Germline V gene sequence: CDR1 DFQATT, CDR2 SNEGSKA (reference sequence). The CDR3 spans 11 residues. V was clipped by 3 bases and J by 10 bases; unmatched bases: 3. DNA of the CDR3: TGCAGTGCTAGTGGGACAGGGTTAGCTTTCTTT. Amino acids: CSASGTGLAFF.

This chain joins TRBV7-2 and TRBJ1-5, with D tentatively TRBD1 (6 bases). The CDR3 is 12 residues long. Trimming pared 5 bases from V and 9 bases from J, leaving 11 bases between. Looked up from germline, CDR1 is SGHTA and CDR2 is FQGNSA. CDR3 region: CASSITGLPQHF. In nucleotides, the CDR3 is TGTGCCAGCAGCATAACAGGGTTGCCCCAGCATTTT.

The rearrangement joins TRBV4-1 to TRBJ2-6, with TRBD2 matching 7 bases. This CDR3 spans 19 amino acids. V gave up 3 bases and J gave up 4 bases; unmatched junction bases: 15. Germline CDR1 is MGHRA and CDR2 is YSYEKL. The CDR3 nucleotides read TGCGCCAGCAGCCAGGGACTGGGACTAACCCTCCTCGGGGCCAACGTCCTGACTTTC. It codes for CASSQGLGLTLLGANVLTF.

This chain uses TRBV2 with TRBJ2-5; D may be TRBD2 (6 bases). Germline-derived CDR1 and CDR2 are SNHLY and FYNNEI. Trimming removed 4 bases from V and 2 bases from J, with 8 bases in between. This CDR3 has 13 amino acids. CDR3 in DNA: TGTGCCAGCAGTGGGACTACTCAAGAGACCCAGTACTTC. Its protein product is CASSGTTQETQYF.